Each of the 26 T cell receptor beta chains below was sequenced from the same sample in a study of monozygotic twins with cystic fibrosis. The method was immunoSEQ multiplex PCR; TCRdb's version includes in-frame clones alone and lacks a portion of them. The sample holds over 25,000 clones; 95% to 98% are singletons and the top ten take under 3%. The sequenced sample consisted of blood. The receptors derive from a girl aged 2-15 years with cystic fibrosis.

This rearrangement joins TRBV7-2 to TRBJ1-2, with 7 bases aligning to TRBD1. CDR3 length equals 13 residues. J was trimmed by 8 bases and V by 5 bases; bases with no gene match: 8. Germline V gene lookup returns CDR1 SGHTA and CDR2 FQGNSA. Written as DNA, the CDR3 is TGTGCCAGCAGCCCCAGGGGGGTCGGGGGCTACACCTTC. Residues: CASSPRGVGGYTF.

The rearrangement uses TRBV11-2 and TRBJ2-2, with TRBD1 as a possible D gene (6 bases). Trimming shortened V by 5 bases and J by 5 bases, and 15 bases separated the two germline ends. The CDR3 has 15 residues. Germline-derived CDR1 and CDR2 are SGHAT and FQNNGV. CDR3 DNA sequence: TGTGCCAGCAGCCCCCAGGGGATGATAACCGGGGAGCTGTTTTTT. Translated, it gives CASSPQGMITGELFF.

This chain connects TRBV9 to TRBJ2-1; 8 bases map to TRBD2. Germline V gives CDR1 SGDLS, CDR2 YYNGEE. There are 17 residues in the CDR3. V trimming: 3 bases; J trimming: 0 bases; junction bases outside the gene matches: 8. The CDR3 DNA sequence: TGTGCCAGCAGCGATTCCCGACTAGCGAGCTCCTACAATGAGCAGTTCTTC. Translation gives CASSDSRLASSYNEQFF.

This chain joins TRBV6-1 and TRBJ2-7; a possible D gene is TRBD2 (5 bases). Germline lookup yields CDR1 MNHNS and CDR2 SASEGT. This CDR3 is 14 amino acids long. The V end lost 4 bases, the J end lost 0 bases, and 10 bases lay between the germline ends. For the CDR3, the DNA is TGTGCCAGCAGTGGGAGGCCCCGCTCCTACGAGCAGTACTTC. Translation gives CASSGRPRSYEQYF.

The J gene is TRBJ2-2, the V gene TRBV5-8, with TRBD2 identical over 14 bases. This CDR3 region has 17 residues. Germline V gene data show CDR1 as SGHTS and CDR2 as YDEGEE. Trimming removed 2 bases from V and 6 bases from J; junction bases left unmatched: 6. The CDR3 coding sequence is TGTGCCAGCAGCTTTACGGGACTAGCGGGAGTGCCCGGGGAGCTGTTTTTT. Protein: CASSFTGLAGVPGELFF.

V gene TRBV6-6 combines with J gene TRBJ2-7; the D is unclear. With 5 bases removed from V and 0 bases from J, the gap between germline ends came to 11 bases. Germline-derived CDR1 and CDR2 are MNHNY and SVGAGI (reference sequence). CDR3 length: 14 amino acids. CDR3 nucleotide sequence: TGTGCCAGCAGTCCACTACAGAGCTCCTACGAGCAGTACTTC. This translates into CASSPLQSSYEQYF.

The chain uses TRBV27 and TRBJ2-4; no reliable D call. V lost 2 bases and J lost 2, with 13 bases in between. This CDR3 is built from 16 residues. Looked up from germline, CDR1 is MNHEY and CDR2 is SMNVEV (reference sequence). The CDR3 is CASSLSIPGSKNIQYF. CDR3 nucleotides: TGTGCCAGCAGTTTAAGTATACCCGGATCCAAAAACATTCAGTACTTC.

The V call is TRBV25-1, the J call TRBJ2-1; 14 nucleotides align to TRBD2. CDR1 MGHDK and CDR2 SYGVNS come from the germline V gene. After removal of 3 bases from V and 8 bases from J, the junction contained 9 bases not matched to a gene. The CDR3 consists of 17 residues. The CDR3 loop is CASSDYGTSGRVDEQFF. The CDR3 nucleotides are TGTGCCAGCAGTGACTACGGGACTAGCGGGAGAGTCGATGAGCAGTTCTTC.

A single count supports this clone. The J gene is TRBJ2-3, the V gene TRBV14; 7 positions agree with TRBD2. CDR3 length: 17 amino acids. Unmatched junction bases numbered 16, after V lost 4 bases and J lost 6 bases. CDR1 and CDR2 (germline): SGHDN, FVKESK. The CDR3 protein is CASSPRLAPTLADTQYF. CDR3 coding DNA: TGTGCCAGCAGCCCCAGACTAGCCCCAACCTTGGCGGATACGCAGTATTTT.

This chain connects TRBV2 to TRBJ2-1; 15 bases line up with TRBD2. There are 22 residues in the CDR3. Germline values: CDR1 SNHLY, CDR2 FYNNEI. The V segment lost 4 bases and the J segment 8 bases; nucleotides outside the gene matches: 24. Here the CDR3 DNA reads TGTGCCAGCAGTGTCCCACCTTACGGACTAGCGGGAGGGCCCAGAGGAATCGATGAGCAGTTCTTC. Its protein is CASSVPPYGLAGGPRGIDEQFF.

CDR3 amino acids: CAWSVRGFGLAVPTDTQYF. DNA of the CDR3: TGTGCCTGGAGTGTAAGGGGATTCGGACTAGCGGTGCCCACAGATACGCAGTATTTT. This rearrangement joins TRBV30 to TRBJ2-3, with 10 bases lining up with TRBD2. Per germline, CDR1 GTSNPN and CDR2 SVGIG (reference sequence). Germline trimming cut 0 bases from V and 2 bases from J; bases unmatched to any gene: 14. The CDR3 has 19 residues.

With regard to this clone: One end of the junction varies from germline; a read error may be responsible. The genes are TRBV19 and TRBJ2-2; D perhaps matches TRBD1 (5 bases). This CDR3 has 14 residues. CDR1 and CDR2 (germline): LNHDA, SQIVND (reference sequence). For the CDR3, the DNA is TGTGCCAGTACCGCGACAGTGAACGCCGGGGAGCTGTTTTTT. Its protein product is CASTATVNAGELFF.

The rearrangement uses TRBV6-5 and TRBJ2-3, with D possibly being TRBD2 (6 bases). The CDR3 has 15 amino acids. CDR1 is MNHEY and CDR2 is SVGAGI in the germline V gene. V lost 4 bases and J lost 2, with 13 bases in between. CDR3 sequence: CASSLAGSTTDTQYF. Written as DNA, the CDR3 is TGTGCCAGCAGTTTGGCGGGGTCGACCACAGATACGCAGTATTTT.

V gene TRBV7-3 combines with J gene TRBJ2-7; 7 nucleotides align to TRBD2. V trimming: 5 bases; J trimming: 5 bases; junction bases outside the gene matches: 12. Germline V gives CDR1 SGHTA, CDR2 FQGTGA. This CDR3 is 15 amino acids long. The CDR3 nucleotides are TGTGCCAGCAGCCCCGCCCCGACTAGCCCCCACGAGCAGTACTTC. Translation gives CASSPAPTSPHEQYF.

The chain recombines TRBV7-2 with TRBJ2-7; D possibly corresponds to TRBD1 (5 bases). Germline V gene lookup returns CDR1 SGHTA and CDR2 FQGNSA. Trimming cost V 2 bases and J 9 bases, with 14 bases left between them. There are 13 residues in the CDR3. CDR3 DNA: TGTGCCAGCAGCTTAATTGAAGGGCAGGGGCAGTACTTC. Protein product: CASSLIEGQGQYF.

The chain uses TRBV2 and TRBJ2-7; 7 bases fit TRBD1. Germline-derived CDR1 and CDR2 are SNHLY and FYNNEI. Trimming at V came to 5 bases and at J to 0 bases, leaving 4 bases not matched to a gene. This CDR3 comprises 14 residues. CDR3 in amino acids: CASSRTGSSYEQYF. Here the CDR3 DNA reads TGTGCCAGCAGTAGGACAGGCAGCTCCTACGAGCAGTACTTC.

There are a few counts of this clone. The chain couples TRBV27 to TRBJ1-1, with a tentative D call TRBD1 (6 bases). Trimming stripped 7 bases from V and 10 bases from J, with 13 bases between. The CDR3 contains 11 residues. From germline, CDR1 is MNHEY and CDR2 SMNVEV (reference sequence). The CDR3 DNA is TGTGCCAGCATTAAGGGGGGCGGAGCTTTCTTT. This gives the protein CASIKGGGAFF.

This chain links TRBV5-4 with TRBJ2-1, with TRBD2 identical over 7 bases. V lost 0 bases and J lost 3; bases outside the gene matches: 6. Germline V gene sequence: CDR1 SGHNT, CDR2 YYREEE (reference sequence). This CDR3 contains 16 residues. The CDR3 bases are TGTGCCAGCAGCTTGGGGGGCAGGGAGGGCTACAATGAGCAGTTCTTC. Residues: CASSLGGREGYNEQFF.

This clone was detected only once. The chain has TRBV14 and TRBJ1-4, with TRBD1 as a possible D gene (6 bases). The CDR3 extends over 16 amino acids. Trimming took off 0 bases at V and 8 bases at J, with 16 bases between the two ends. Per germline, CDR1 SGHDN and CDR2 FVKESK. CDR3 DNA sequence: TGTGCCAGCAGCCAAGAGAGGGGCAGGGGAAGCGAAAAACTGTTTTTT. Amino acid sequence: CASSQERGRGSEKLFF.

The genes are TRBV2 and TRBJ2-1, with a weak D call TRBD1 (5 bases). This CDR3 is 14 amino acids long. V shed 10 bases and J shed 8 bases, with 21 bases lying between them. Germline values: CDR1 SNHLY, CDR2 FYNNEI. CDR3 coding DNA: TGTGCCAACATAGGGGCTGGGGCCTTTTATGAGCAGTTCTTC. Its protein is CANIGAGAFYEQFF.

The rearrangement uses TRBV28 and TRBJ2-3; 8 bases align to TRBD1. The ends lost 7 bases at V and 2 bases at J; junction bases unmatched: 14. The length of the CDR3 is 17 residues. CDR1 and CDR2 (germline): MDHEN, SYDVKM. CDR3 region: CASTQRGGTGFTDTQYF. The CDR3 DNA reads TGTGCCAGCACCCAGAGGGGTGGGACAGGATTCACAGATACGCAGTATTTT.

The chain employs TRBV5-6 and TRBJ2-2; D remains unclear. This CDR3 comprises 12 residues. Trimming took off 1 base at V and 7 bases at J, with 5 bases between the two ends. Germline CDR1 reads SGHDT; CDR2 reads YYEEEE. This CDR3 reads CASSLILGELFF. The DNA for the CDR3 is TGTGCCAGCAGCTTGATCCTCGGGGAGCTGTTTTTT.

CDR3 sequence reads: CASSLYASTVTDTQYF. CDR3 sequence (DNA): TGTGCCAGCAGCTTGTATGCCAGTACCGTCACAGATACGCAGTATTTT. The chain carries TRBV5-6 and TRBJ2-3; D call uncertain. From germline, CDR1 is SGHDT and CDR2 YYEEEE. The V end was cut by 1 base, the J end by 2 bases, with 14 bases between. CDR3 length: 16 residues.

The chain joins TRBV27 to TRBJ2-3; 10 nucleotides align to TRBD2. The CDR3 is 15 amino acids. V lost 3 bases to trimming and J lost 2 bases; unmatched junction nucleotides: 2. Germline assignment: CDR1 MNHEY and CDR2 SMNVEV (reference sequence). CDR3 nucleotide sequence: TGTGCCAGCAGTTTTAGCGGGAGGATCACAGATACGCAGTATTTT. Its translation is CASSFSGRITDTQYF.

The chain has TRBV7-9 and TRBJ1-2; D possibly corresponds to TRBD1 (5 bases). Germline lookup yields CDR1 SEHNR and CDR2 FQNEAQ (reference sequence). CDR3 size: 14 residues. Trimming took 5 bases from V and 8 from J, leaving 18 bases between them. This CDR3 reads CASSPEAHRMGYTF. CDR3 nucleotides: TGTGCCAGCAGCCCAGAAGCTCACAGGATGGGCTACACCTTC.

This chain uses TRBV20-1 with TRBJ2-5; D gene ambiguous. CDR1 is DFQATT, CDR2 SNEGSKA, per germline (reference sequence). V shed 7 bases and J shed 5 bases, with 11 bases lying between them. The CDR3 totals 11 residues. The CDR3 nucleotides are TGCAGTGAGGCCGCTGGGGAGACCCAGTACTTC. Encoded protein: CSEAAGETQYF.